Listed below are T cell receptor beta chains from one sample, sequenced in a study of Graves' ophthalmopathy and Graves' hyperthyroidism. One entry per CDR3 protein results from TCRdb running MiXCR on the multiplex PCR reads. The sample lists 900,000 to 1,200,000 distinct CDR3 sequences, approximately 35% seen once, with approximately 10% in the top ten. The sequenced sample consisted of peripheral blood or thyroid tissue (not recorded which). These receptors originate from an adult man with Graves' hyperthyroidism. CDR3s leave out the opening cysteine and the closing phenylalanine or tryptophan. Fields, in order: J gene, D gene, CDR3 length, V gene, CDR3 protein. The D gene is left open where the match is weak.

>TRBJ2-5|TRBD1|14|TRBV10-3
ASSPLRRQGEETQY
>TRBJ2-7|.|12|TRBV24-1
ATSDSSNIYEQY
>TRBJ2-7|TRBD1|12|TRBV5-5
ASSRSQGAYEQY
>TRBJ1-5|TRBD1|13|TRBV12-3/TRBV12-4
ASRWGGTGRQPQH
>TRBJ2-5|.|11|TRBV20-1
SALQGYGETQY
>TRBJ2-2|.|11|TRBV29-1
SSPPANTGELF
>TRBJ2-5|TRBD2|15|TRBV11-2
ASSSWVRASGTETQY
>TRBJ1-1|.|14|TRBV7-2
ASSLISTGHPTEAF
>TRBJ2-5|.|10|TRBV29-1
SVEKGRETQY
>TRBJ1-5|TRBD1|11|TRBV20-1
SAWDSDFQPQH
>TRBJ1-1|.|12|TRBV15
ATSREAGGTEAF
>TRBJ2-7|TRBD2|13|TRBV7-9
ASSYSSGGPYEQY
>TRBJ2-7|.|16|TRBV4-3
ASSQDGAGPRDNYEQY
>TRBJ1-2|.|11|TRBV7-2
ASTPEANYGYT
>TRBJ1-4|.|10|TRBV9
ASSLFSEKLF
>TRBJ1-5|.|12|TRBV6-1
ASSEGLSNQPQH
>TRBJ1-1|.|11|TRBV4-3
ASSPPGSTEAF
>TRBJ2-2|TRBD1|15|TRBV7-2
ASSPADRGTNTGELF
>TRBJ1-1|.|11|TRBV7-2
ASSLWPNTEAF
>TRBJ2-2|.|12|TRBV19
ASRPPGEGGELF
>TRBJ2-7|TRBD1|11|TRBV29-1
SAARTGAYEQY
>TRBJ1-3|TRBD1|11|TRBV29-1
SVGQGTGNTIY
>TRBJ1-3|.|14|TRBV6-5
ASSYSMTAEGNTIY
>TRBJ2-6|.|12|TRBV6-2/TRBV6-3
ASAPHSGANVLT
>TRBJ1-5|.|11|TRBV7-3
ASSQVPGQPQH
>TRBJ2-7|TRBD2|12|TRBV20-1
SATSGSRSYEQY